The clone carrying this T cell receptor beta chain came up a few times. Its cognate antigen is unknown. It was with a sample-barcoded 5' primer and a J-beta primer mix that a second PCR of roughly 7 to 12 cycles was run. TCRdb reprocessed the 5' RACE reads via MiXCR and lists one record per CDR3 protein. This sample carries more than 1,400,000 distinct CDR3 sequences, around 39% of them seen once, and the ten largest clones take 7% to 9%. The CDR3 covers 14 residues. The germline gives CDR1 MDHEN, CDR2 SYDVKM. Trimming left V 10 bases short and J 2 bases short, with 17 bases between. The data stem from a study of blood T cells in healthy people across ages. Study results and caveats: There was a strong correlation between TCR beta diversity and naive T cell percentage.

Healthy Caucasians from Russia aged about 6 to 90 served as donors. The sequencing sample was made of blood. The V gene is TRBV28, the J gene TRBJ1-2, with D tentatively TRBD1 (6 bases). The TCR originated in a woman under 30 in good health. CDR3 DNA: TGTGCCACAGCGAGGGCAGGGACAAACTATGGCTACACCTTC. The encoded protein is CATARAGTNYGYTF.